The clone carrying this TCR beta chain occurred a few times. Its antigen remains unidentified. Since the CDR3 does not end with the conserved phenylalanine or tryptophan, this likely comes from a read error. Repertoires were generated with immunoSEQ multiplex PCR, while TCRdb's copy carries only in-frame clones and drops some. Among hundreds of thousands of clones listed, over 60% were seen once. This entry belongs to a study of shared clonotypes between healthy human individuals. Regarding the study as a whole: Few donors restricted represented genetic and exposure-history diversity.

V lost 3 bases, J lost 2 bases, and 14 bases lay in between. The CDR3 totals 15 residues. Germline values: CDR1 LGHNA, CDR2 YNFKEQ. Sample: PBMCs. The V and J genes are TRBV4-2 and TRBJ2-7; D possibly corresponds to TRBD1 (5 bases). The sequence was obtained from a middle-aged woman in good health. Some clones in this sample may be carry-over from other donors' samples. CDR3 in amino acids: CASSQGLVLTYEQYS. CDR3 DNA: TGTGCCAGCAGCCAGGGGCTAGTTTTAACCTACGAGCAGTACTCC.